This is a list of T cell receptor beta chains from one sample in a study of blood T cell repertoires in COVID-19. TCRdb's copy holds only in-frame clones and misses some; the assay was immunoSEQ multiplex PCR. Of approximately 88,000 clones in the sample, around nine tenths are singletons; the top ten hold less than 5%. Sequencing was done on a sample of peripheral blood. These receptors were collected from a woman in her 50s in a cohort sampled during active COVID-19. Each CDR3 is given with its conserved first and last residue. The order of the fields is clone size, D gene, V gene, J gene, CDR3 DNA, CDR3 protein. The D gene is left open where the match is weak. Some rows mark clone size as missing; the rest say once, few, many or name a class of expanded clone.

few,.,TRBV9,TRBJ1-2,TGTGCCAGCAGCCACACCCAAACGGGGAAATCTAGCTATGGCTACACCTTC,CASSHTQTGKSSYGYTF
.,TRBD2,TRBV7-3,TRBJ2-1,TGTGCCAGCAGCTCGCGGGGGAGAGTGGTCGATGAGCAGTTCTTC,CASSSRGRVVDEQFF
.,.,TRBV7-7,TRBJ2-3,TGTGCTAGCAGCTTACGCGACAGCTTCACAGATACGCAGTATTTT,CASSLRDSFTDTQYF
.,TRBD2,TRBV28,TRBJ2-1,TGTGCCAGCAGTCCGCTGACCACTAGCGATGAGCAGTTCTTC,CASSPLTTSDEQFF
.,.,TRBV28,TRBJ1-2,TGTGCCAGCAGACCCGGGGGGCAAGGCTACACCTTC,CASRPGGQGYTF
.,.,TRBV28,TRBJ2-1,TGTGCCAGCATTGGAGTAGGAAATGAGCAGTTCTTC,CASIGVGNEQFF
.,TRBD1,TRBV28,TRBJ2-7,TGTGCCAGCAGTCCTACCCTCGGGACAGCTTTGTTC,CASSPTLGTALF
.,TRBD1,TRBV7-2,TRBJ1-3,TGTGCCAGCAGCTTCGACAGGGGAGCGGACACCATATATTTT,CASSFDRGADTIYF
.,.,TRBV5-1,TRBJ2-3,TGCGCCAGCAGCTCGCTAGGGGGGGCGGAAGGTGGTCTCAATACGCAGTATTTT,CASSSLGGAEGGLNTQYF
.,TRBD2,TRBV4-2,TRBJ2-7,TGTGCCAGCAGCCAAGACGGGGCGGGAGGGTCTCCCTACGAGCAGTACTTC,CASSQDGAGGSPYEQYF
once,.,TRBV11-3,TRBJ2-1,TGTGCCAGCAGCCCCTTGACTAGTAACCTTGGCAATGAGCAGTTCTTC,CASSPLTSNLGNEQFF
.,.,TRBV10-3,TRBJ1-6,TGTGCCATCAGTGATGTGGCAGGATCACCCCTCCACTTT,CAISDVAGSPLHF
.,.,TRBV28,TRBJ2-5,TGTGCCAGCAGTAAGACAGTACAAGAGACCCAGTACTTC,CASSKTVQETQYF
.,.,TRBV19,TRBJ2-2,TGTGCCAGTAGTATTCAGGCGGGCTACGCGAACACCGGGGAGCTGTTTTTT,CASSIQAGYANTGELFF